Given below is one T cell receptor beta chain in context. Arm-PCR of CDR3 regions with iRepertoire HTBI primers generated TCR beta libraries. In TCRdb, the multiplex PCR reads were re-called with MiXCR into one record per CDR3 protein. The table records roughly 700,000 distinct CDR3 sequences, around 32% of them present only once. The sample's time point: persistent/refractory GD, antithyroid drugs over 5 years with positive TRAb. The TCR library was made from RNA that had been extracted from PBMCs in TRIzol. The entry originates in a study of regulatory T cells in long-lasting Graves disease. Looked up from germline, CDR1 is SGHAT and CDR2 is FQNNGV. The CDR3 consists of 15 residues. V was shortened by 5 bases and J by 0 bases, with 13 bases between the two germline ends.

The TCR comes from a female donor with Graves disease. The sequencing used peripheral blood mononuclear cells (PBMCs), collected when the disease was refractory, from a patient treated with antithyroid drugs. The chain has TRBV11-2 and TRBJ1-1, with a weak D call TRBD1 (5 bases). The CDR3 DNA follows: TGTGCCAGCAGCATTACTGCAGGGCTGAACACTGAAGCTTTCTTT. Protein sequence: CASSITAGLNTEAFF.